Each of the 27 T cell receptor beta chains below was sequenced from the same sample in a study of spatial heterogeneity in lung cancer. Noted time point: sample taken at primary tumor resection. Frozen PBMC, nontumor lung or tumor provided whole RNA, which was sequenced unsorted. MiXCR, run by TCRdb on the 5' RACE reads, gives a single entry per CDR3 protein. The sample lists just under 1,500 distinct CDR3 sequences; roughly 7.7% were seen once. The sample was normal lung tissue next to the tumor, taken at surgery. Receptor source: a female donor with early-stage non-small cell lung cancer.

This clonotype is medium-sized (0.01 to 0.1%). Being off target in a library aimed at alpha chains, this beta chain has a size of little meaning. This rearrangement joins TRBV7-9 to TRBJ1-5; 8 nucleotides line up with TRBD1. Germline V gene sequence: CDR1 SEHNR, CDR2 FQNEAQ (reference sequence). CDR3 size: 15 residues. The V gene end was trimmed by 4 bases and the J gene end by 5 bases; junction bases not matched to a gene: 7. Here the CDR3 DNA reads TGTGCCAGCAGCTCGACAGGGGCGGCCGATCAGCCCCAGCATTTT. The encoded protein is CASSSTGAADQPQHF. The full variable domain, in which reference TRBV7-9 and TRBJ1-5 provide the parts outside the CDR3, is DTGVSQNPRHKITKRGQNVTFRCDPISEHNRLYWYRQTLGQGPEFLTYFQNEAQLEKSRLLSDRFSAERPKGSFSTLEIQRTEQGDSAMYLCASSSTGAADQPQHFGDGTRLSIL.

This clonotype was seen just once. The library was designed around alpha chains, so this beta chain is a stray read whose abundance carries little weight. The V gene is TRBV5-8, the J gene TRBJ2-2; TRBD2 might be the D (7 bases). CDR1 SGHTS and CDR2 YDEGEE come from the germline V gene. The CDR3 runs 17 residues. The V end lost 7 bases, the J end lost 4 bases, and 23 bases lay between the germline ends. The CDR3 DNA sequence: TGTGCCAGCGGTCGGACAGTCCTAGCGGACGGCACCGGGGAGCTGTTTTTT. This gives the protein CASGRTVLADGTGELFF.

In this sample, this clonotype turned up many times. Because this beta chain is a stray read in a library intended to capture alpha chains, its abundance should not be given much weight. The chain uses TRBV3-1 and TRBJ1-2; unclear D gene. Germline CDR1 LGHDT, CDR2 YNNKEL (reference sequence). V lost 2 bases to trimming and J lost 5 bases, with 6 bases between them. This CDR3 is built from 12 residues. In nucleotides, the CDR3 is TGTGCCAGCAGCCAACAGCAATATGGCTACACCTTC. Translation gives CASSQQQYGYTF.

As regards this clonotype: Little can be read into the size of this beta chain, an off-target read in a library designed for alpha chains. V usage is TRBV7-9 and J usage is TRBJ1-6; D is unresolved. The CDR3 loop spans 13 amino acids. Germline V CDR1 and CDR2: SEHNR, FQNEAQ (reference sequence). Trimming left V 5 bases short and J 7 bases short, with 9 bases between. CDR3 nucleotides: TGTGCCAGCAGCCAAGTGGGGAATTCACCCCTCCACTTT. This encodes CASSQVGNSPLHF. Full variable domain (missing parts from reference TRBV7-9 and TRBJ1-6): DTGVSQNPRHKITKRGQNVTFRCDPISEHNRLYWYRQTLGQGPEFLTYFQNEAQLEKSRLLSDRFSAERPKGSFSTLEIQRTEQGDSAMYLCASSQVGNSPLHFGNGTRLTVT.

By sample fraction, this clonotype is medium-sized. As an off-target read in a library built for alpha chains, this beta chain has a frequency of little significance. V gene TRBV4-1 combines with J gene TRBJ1-3; D gene ambiguous. Deletions cut 0 bases from V and 1 base from J, with 4 bases between. Germline V gene data show CDR1 as MGHRA and CDR2 as YSYEKL. This CDR3 spans 14 amino acids. This CDR3 is CASSQDPSGNTIYF. The CDR3 nucleotides are TGCGCCAGCAGCCAAGACCCATCTGGAAACACCATATATTTT.

By share, this clonotype counts as medium-sized. Because the library targeted alpha chains, this beta chain is an off-target read whose size means little. The rearrangement links TRBV2 to TRBJ1-2; D might be TRBD1 (5 bases). V was shortened by 6 bases and J by 4 bases, with 12 bases between the two germline ends. The CDR3 consists of 13 residues. CDR1 and CDR2 (germline): SNHLY, FYNNEI. CDR3 sequence: CASSQGPGYGYTF. The CDR3 region has the DNA TGTGCCAGCAGCCAGGGACCGGGCTATGGCTACACCTTC.

This clonotype is classed as medium-sized. This beta chain lies outside the target of a library built for alpha chains; its clone size means little. The rearrangement uses TRBV29-1 and TRBJ2-7, with 10 bases fitting TRBD1. The V gene's germline CDR1 is SQVTM and CDR2 ANQGSEA. This CDR3 region has 14 residues. Trimming cost V 5 bases and J 2 bases; bases outside gene matches: 6. The CDR3 sequence is CSVYDRGLTYEQYF. In nucleotides, the CDR3 is TGCAGCGTTTATGACAGGGGGCTTACCTACGAGCAGTACTTC.

In its sample, this clonotype was seen a few times. This beta chain is off target for a library built for alpha chains, so its abundance means little. The chain carries TRBV7-9 and TRBJ2-5; tentatively, D is TRBD1 or TRBD2 (6 bases each). The CDR3 is 13 residues long. V dropped 5 bases and J dropped 4 bases, with 11 bases sitting between them. Germline lookup yields CDR1 SEHNR and CDR2 FQNEAQ (reference sequence). The CDR3 coding sequence is TGTGCCAGCAGCGAACAGGGAGGAGAGACCCAGTACTTC. This codes for CASSEQGGETQYF.

This clonotype was counted once. Because this beta chain is a stray read in a library intended to capture alpha chains, its abundance should not be given much weight. The chain couples TRBV20-1 to TRBJ2-7; D is possibly TRBD1 or TRBD2 (5 bases each). V lost 3 bases and J lost 1, with 13 bases in between. CDR3 length: 14 amino acids. The germline V gene encodes CDR1 DFQATT and CDR2 SNEGSKA (reference sequence). Here the CDR3 reads CSASIGAGSYEQYF. The CDR3, as DNA: TGCAGTGCTAGCATCGGGGCGGGTTCCTACGAGCAGTACTTC.

This clonotype ranks as large. With the library built for alpha chains, this beta chain is off target and its frequency is not meaningful. J is TRBJ1-5 and V is TRBV7-8; a possible D gene is TRBD1 (6 bases). CDR3 length: 16 residues. The germline gives CDR1 SGHVS, CDR2 FQNEAQ. V lost 5 bases, J lost 4 bases, and 18 bases lay in between. This chain's CDR3 is CASSGGRRQSNQPQHF. DNA of the CDR3: TGTGCCAGCAGCGGGGGCCGGCGGCAGAGTAATCAGCCCCAGCATTTT.

In its sample, this clonotype ranks as medium-sized. The size of this beta chain means little, since it is a stray read in a library made for alpha chains. The rearrangement joins TRBV6-1 to TRBJ2-1; D is unclear. The CDR3 extends over 14 amino acids. CDR1 and CDR2 from the germline V gene are MNHNS and SASEGT. Deletions cut 6 bases from V and 1 base from J, with 10 bases between. CDR3 sequence: CASRPVGSYNEQFF. Here the CDR3 DNA reads TGTGCCAGCAGACCCGTAGGGTCCTACAATGAGCAGTTCTTC.

This clonotype was seen only a few times. Since it is a stray read in a library aimed at alpha chains, this beta chain has a size that is not meaningful. The CDR3 region is CASSEQNYGYTF. CDR3 in DNA: TGTGCCAGCAGTGAACAGAACTATGGCTACACCTTC. The gene calls are TRBV14 and TRBJ1-2; D gene ambiguous. CDR1 is SGHDN and CDR2 is FVKESK in the germline V gene. The CDR3 is made up of 12 amino acids. V was cut by 6 bases and J by 2 bases, with 7 bases left in between.

This clonotype was seen only a few times. This beta chain is a stray sequence in a library constructed for alpha chains; its clone size is not meaningful. This chain connects TRBV18 to TRBJ1-5; no clear D. This CDR3 is 12 amino acids long. V lost 0 bases, J lost 7 bases, and 4 bases lay in between. Per germline, CDR1 KGHSH and CDR2 LQKENI. The CDR3, as DNA: TGTGCCAGCTCACCACCTCAGCAGCCCCAGCATTTT. It translates to CASSPPQQPQHF.

Sample share makes this clonotype medium-sized (0.01 to 0.1%). This beta chain is an unintended read in a library built for alpha chains; its size means little. The chain recombines TRBV19 with TRBJ2-2; tentative D call: TRBD2 (5 bases). The CDR3 covers 14 residues. Trimming cost V 6 bases and J 8 bases, with 16 bases left between them. Germline lookup yields CDR1 LNHDA and CDR2 SQIVND (reference sequence). The CDR3 DNA sequence: TGTGCCAGTAGACGGCTAGCTCTCACTGGGGAGCTGTTTTTT. Residues: CASRRLALTGELFF.

Points on this clonotype: Since the library was made to target alpha chains, this beta chain is a stray read and its abundance is not meaningful. The genes are TRBV4-3 and TRBJ2-7; 10 positions agree with TRBD2. The CDR3 covers 15 residues. V lost 1 base and J lost 2; bases outside the gene matches: 2. CDR1 and CDR2 from the germline V gene are LGHNA and YSLEER. The CDR3 loop is CASSQGTSGAYEQYF. Here the CDR3 DNA reads TGCGCCAGCAGCCAAGGGACTAGCGGCGCCTACGAGCAGTACTTC.

This clonotype was recorded many times. This beta chain is a stray read from a library made for alpha chains; its abundance is not meaningful. The chain couples TRBV20-1 to TRBJ2-3; 7 bases match TRBD1. The germline V gene encodes CDR1 DFQATT and CDR2 SNEGSKA (reference sequence). J lost 1 base, V lost 5 bases, and 3 bases had no gene match. This CDR3 has 13 amino acids. The CDR3, as DNA: TGCAGTGCTCCAGGGGGAGGCACAGATACGCAGTATTTT. Translation: CSAPGGGTDTQYF.

This clonotype was counted ten times or more. This beta chain turned up in a library designed for alpha chains; as an off-target read, its abundance says little. The chain carries TRBV6-2 or TRBV6-3 and TRBJ2-1; D is possibly TRBD1 (6 bases). CDR1 and CDR2 (germline): MNHEY, SVGEGT. V was pared by 1 base and J by 15 bases, with 16 bases between. The CDR3 loop spans 13 amino acids. This CDR3 reads CASSYLVRGMPFF. In DNA, the CDR3 is TGTGCCAGCAGTTACTTGGTGAGGGGGATGCCGTTCTTC.

This clonotype was recorded a few times. This beta chain is a stray sequence in a library constructed for alpha chains; its clone size is not meaningful. The chain combines TRBV7-9 with TRBJ2-3; 9 bases are shared with TRBD2. CDR3 length equals 16 residues. The V gene end was trimmed by 4 bases and the J gene end by 4 bases; junction bases not matched to a gene: 9. Germline V gene sequence: CDR1 SEHNR, CDR2 FQNEAQ (reference sequence). The CDR3 sequence: CASSSTLAGAPDTQYF. CDR3 in DNA: TGTGCCAGCAGCTCAACCTTAGCGGGAGCGCCAGATACGCAGTATTTT.

In this sample, this clonotype turned up a few times. The size of this beta chain means little, since it is a stray read in a library made for alpha chains. The gene calls are TRBV5-1 and TRBJ2-5; 7 bases align to TRBD2. The CDR3 sequence is 15 residues long. Unmatched junction bases numbered 5, after V lost 0 bases and J lost 3 bases. CDR1 and CDR2 from the germline V gene are SGHRS and YFSETQ. DNA for the CDR3: TGCGCCAGCAGCTTGGCCGGTCTAGCGGAAGAGACCCAGTACTTC. Translation: CASSLAGLAEETQYF. Filled out from reference TRBV5-1 and TRBJ2-5, the complete variable domain reads KAGVTQTPRYLIKTRGQQVTLSCSPISGHRSVSWYQQTPGQGLQFLFEYFSETQRNKGNFPGRFSGRQFSNSRSEMNVSTLELGDSALYLCASSLAGLAEETQYFGPGTRLLVL.

This clonotype qualifies as medium-sized. Because this beta chain is a stray read in a library intended to capture alpha chains, its abundance should not be given much weight. The rearrangement links TRBV4-3 to TRBJ2-1; 7 nucleotides align to TRBD2. J was trimmed by 9 bases and V by 0 bases; bases with no gene match: 11. Germline CDR1 is LGHNA and CDR2 is YSLEER. The CDR3 extends over 16 amino acids. The CDR3 DNA is TGCGCCAGCAGCCAAGATGTTCGGGAAGGGGAGGGTGAGCAGTTCTTC. Protein product: CASSQDVREGEGEQFF.

This clonotype was detected many times. Because this beta chain is a stray read in a library intended to capture alpha chains, its abundance should not be given much weight. This chain joins TRBV6-5 and TRBJ2-4, with no clear D. The germline gives CDR1 MNHEY, CDR2 SVGAGI. Deletions cut 7 bases from V and 1 base from J, with 20 bases between. The CDR3 runs 17 residues. The CDR3 nucleotides are TGTGCCAGCACCTTACGGTATACGGATATGGCCAAAAACATTCAGTACTTC. Encoded protein: CASTLRYTDMAKNIQYF.

This clonotype is deemed medium-sized. Since it is a stray read in a library aimed at alpha chains, this beta chain has a size that is not meaningful. The chain employs TRBV12-3 or TRBV12-4 and TRBJ1-2; no reliable D call. Trimming shortened V by 3 bases and J by 3 bases, and 11 bases separated the two germline ends. The CDR3 totals 14 residues. The CDR3 reads CASSLGGVDYGYTF. The CDR3 nucleotides read TGTGCCAGCAGTTTGGGTGGGGTCGACTATGGCTACACCTTC.

This clonotype qualifies as medium-sized. This beta chain came through as a stray read in a library set up for alpha chains, and its size says little. The chain links TRBV11-2 to TRBJ2-7; the match to TRBD1 covers 10 bases. The germline V gene has CDR1 SGHAT and CDR2 FQNNGV. CDR3 length: 15 residues. V lost 4 bases to trimming and J lost 0 bases; unmatched junction nucleotides: 3. CDR3 protein: CASSYRTGGSYEQYF. The DNA of the CDR3 is TGTGCCAGCAGCTATAGGACAGGGGGCTCCTACGAGCAGTACTTC. The whole variable domain, filled in from reference TRBV11-2 and TRBJ2-7, reads EAGVAQSPRYKIIEKRQSVAFWCNPISGHATLYWYQQILGQGPKLLIQFQNNGVVDDSQLPKDRFSAERLKGVDSTLKIQPAKLEDSAVYLCASSYRTGGSYEQYFGPGTRLTVT.

This clonotype was recorded many times. This beta chain is off target for a library built for alpha chains, so its abundance means little. This chain connects TRBV7-4 to TRBJ2-3, with no clear D. Germline V gives CDR1 SGHVT, CDR2 SQSDAQ. The CDR3 spans 15 residues. Trimming removed 5 bases at V and 1 base at J, with 13 bases between. In DNA form, the CDR3 reads TGTGCCAGCAGCCCTATTGACGGCCGCACAGATACGCAGTATTTT. Translation gives CASSPIDGRTDTQYF.

By its share, this clonotype is large. Since the library was made to target alpha chains, this beta chain is a stray read and its abundance is not meaningful. J is TRBJ2-5 and V is TRBV29-1; 7 bases map to TRBD2. Germline CDR1 SQVTM, CDR2 ANQGSEA. Unmatched junction bases numbered 6, after V lost 6 bases and J lost 5 bases. This CDR3 contains 12 residues. DNA of the CDR3: TGCAGCGTCTTAGCGGGCATGGAGACCCAGTACTTC. It is translated as CSVLAGMETQYF.

Within the sample, this clonotype is large. This beta chain was picked up by a library intended for alpha chains and is off target, so its count carries little meaning. This chain uses TRBV29-1 with TRBJ1-1; D not resolved. Germline lookup yields CDR1 SQVTM and CDR2 ANQGSEA. This CDR3 is 12 amino acids long. Deletions cut 7 bases from V and 1 base from J, with 10 bases between. The CDR3 sequence: CSGTEQNTEAFF. CDR3 nucleotides: TGCAGCGGGACTGAACAGAACACTGAAGCTTTCTTT.

This clonotype is medium-sized. Since the library was made to target alpha chains, this beta chain is a stray read and its abundance is not meaningful. The V gene is TRBV23-1, the J gene TRBJ2-5; D remains unclear. TRBV23-1 is treated as an ORF (open reading frame) with a function not yet certain. Trimming cost V 4 bases and J 4 bases, with 19 bases left between them. This CDR3 spans 16 amino acids. CDR3 in amino acids: CASSRGPSSGLETQYF. The DNA of the CDR3 is TGCGCCAGCAGTCGAGGACCTTCTTCTGGCCTAGAGACCCAGTACTTC.